This T cell receptor (beta chain) was obtained from a study of blood T cell repertoires in COVID-19. Overall study: Samples taken during acute and convalescent COVID-19 were collected in the United States, Italy and Spain. T cells, B-cell-depleted T cells, or PBMCs supplied cDNA or gDNA.

Profiling relied on immunoSEQ multiplex PCR, and the TCRdb table lists in-frame clones only, not all of them. The sample has around 330,000 clones, about 89% seen once. Participant ages covered about 18 to 100 years across about 22 US areas. This clone showed up just once. Trimming removed 7 bases at V and 3 bases at J, with 19 bases between. Germline V gene lookup returns CDR1 SQVTM and CDR2 ANQGSEA. The CDR3 spans 16 residues. The chain recombines TRBV29-1 with TRBJ2-6; TRBD2 might be the D (6 bases). The receptor was derived from a woman aged 40 to 50 who had recovered from COVID-19. The sequencing input was PBMCs or T cells enriched from blood (not recorded which). Written as DNA, the CDR3 is TGCAGCGCTCTGGGGACTCCTTGGGATGGGGCCAACGTCCTGACTTTC. It translates to CSALGTPWDGANVLTF.